This T cell receptor beta chain was retrieved from a study of OX40 agonist ivuxolimab in advanced cancers. About the research overall: Ivuxolimab was delivered to patients intravenously every 2 weeks at doses spanning 0.01 to 10 mg/kg. Study outcomes and limitations: CD8+ T cells averaged more expanded clones than CD4+. The specificity for antigen of the expanded peripheral T cells was not determined.

The germline V gene has CDR1 SGHDT and CDR2 YYEEEE. The CDR3 loop spans 16 amino acids. With V trimmed by 4 bases and J by 3 bases, 6 bases remained unmatched. Sequencing used immunoSEQ multiplex PCR; TCRdb keeps in-frame clones, though not all of them. This sample carries 55,000 to 75,000 clones, about 80% of them seen once, and the ten largest clones take about 2%. This clone was observed a single time. Its antigen remains unidentified. The rearrangement links TRBV5-6 to TRBJ2-1, with TRBD2 matching over 11 bases. The specimen comprised CD4+ or CD8+ T cells sorted from blood, sampled in a trial of the OX40 agonist ivuxolimab. The TCR sequence derives from an adult with an advanced solid tumor such as melanoma, head and neck, liver or kidney cancer. The CDR3 loop is CASSQGTSGRYNEQFF. CDR3 coding DNA: TGTGCCAGCAGCCAAGGGACTAGCGGCCGCTACAATGAGCAGTTCTTC.